This T cell receptor (beta chain) was captured by sequencing in a study of control samples from healthy donors and cancer patients. The method was immunoSEQ multiplex PCR; TCRdb's version includes in-frame clones alone and lacks a portion of them. Of some 120,000 clones listed, around 87% were seen once; the top ten hold around 1.1%. The trim removed 2 bases at V and 0 bases at J, leaving 8 bases unmatched. There are 17 residues in the CDR3. Per the germline V gene, CDR1 is SGDLS and CDR2 is YYNGEE. Specimen: PBMCs. The V and J genes are TRBV9 and TRBJ1-3; TRBD1 aligns across 7 bases. This TCR came from a woman aged 45-59 years with colorectal cancer. CDR3 bases: TGTGCCAGCAGCGTGCAACAGGGGCCGAGCTCTGGAAACACCATATATTTT. Residues: CASSVQQGPSSGNTIYF. The whole variable domain, remainder taken from reference TRBV9 and TRBJ1-3, is DSGVTQTPKHLITATGQRVTLRCSPRSGDLSVYWYQQSLDQGLQFLIQYYNGEERAKGNILERFSAQQFPDLHSELNLSSLELGDSALYFCASSVQQGPSSGNTIYFGEGSWLTVV.